These 5 T cell receptor beta chains came from one sample sequenced in a study of T cell changes during pregnancy in multiple sclerosis. Assay used: immunoSEQ multiplex PCR; TCRdb lists only in-frame clones, some missing. The data hold 20,000 or so clones, with approximately 93% observed a single time. The sample was CD4+ T cells from peripheral blood mononuclear cells, taken after pregnancy. The receptors here all came from a female donor in good health, enrolled as a control in a pregnancy study.

The chain uses TRBV9 and TRBJ1-2, with 9 bases matching TRBD1. The germline gives CDR1 SGDLS, CDR2 YYNGEE. The length of the CDR3 is 15 residues. The J segment lost 4 bases and the V segment lost 2 bases, leaving 6 bases of the junction unmatched. CDR3 nucleotide sequence: TGTGCCAGCAGCGTCGCCGGGACAGGGATCTATGGCTACACCTTC. It is translated as CASSVAGTGIYGYTF.

The chain recombines TRBV5-1 with TRBJ2-1; 10 bases map to TRBD2. V dropped 4 bases and J dropped 6; count of bases not matched to a gene: 7. In germline, CDR1 is SGHRS, CDR2 YFSETQ. The CDR3 has 15 amino acids. The chain's CDR3 is CASSPTSGVSNEQFF. In nucleotides, the CDR3 is TGCGCCAGCAGCCCAACTAGCGGGGTCTCCAATGAGCAGTTCTTC.

The chain employs TRBV2 and TRBJ1-1, with D possibly matching TRBD1 (5 bases). The CDR3 runs to 18 residues. Germline loops: CDR1 SNHLY, CDR2 FYNNEI. With 6 bases removed from V and 1 base from J, the gap between germline ends came to 24 bases. CDR3 region: CASRTALWGGIENTEAFF. The CDR3 coding sequence is TGTGCCAGCAGGACGGCCTTGTGGGGGGGAATTGAGAACACTGAAGCTTTCTTT.

This clone is a singleton in its sample. The chain couples TRBV7-2 to TRBJ2-3; 7 nucleotides line up with TRBD2. Germline CDR1 SGHTA, CDR2 FQGNSA. This CDR3 spans 16 amino acids. J was trimmed by 1 base and V by 8 bases; bases with no gene match: 12. The CDR3 DNA follows: TGTGCCAGCTCCACGTCGGCGGGAGCGGGCACAGATACGCAGTATTTT. This gives the protein CASSTSAGAGTDTQYF.

The chain joins TRBV4-3 to TRBJ1-3; D gene uncertain. The CDR3 is made up of 15 amino acids. Germline assignment: CDR1 LGHNA and CDR2 YSLEER. The V gene lost 3 bases and the J gene lost 0 bases, with 9 bases spanning the gap. The CDR3 sequence: CASSHDGISGNTIYF. The CDR3 DNA follows: TGCGCCAGCAGCCATGACGGGATCTCTGGAAACACCATATATTTT.